This T cell receptor (beta chain) was sequenced during a study of cytomegalovirus exposure and HLA in healthy donors. The study's findings and limits: Evidence from a later analysis indicated that most CMV-associated TCR beta chains looked HLA-restricted. In a later analysis, TCR beta V- and J-gene trimming showed a link to a missense DCLRE1C variant.

V was pared by 5 bases and J by 1 base, with 8 bases between. The CDR3 is 13 residues long. Germline V lookup: CDR1 LNHDA, CDR2 SQIVND (reference sequence). It was with 60 Vbeta and 13 Jbeta primers that the PCR ran. As handled by the study authors: Approximately 9.9 million shared chains were among the about 80 million unique TCR beta chains that a later analysis counted. The protocol was immunoSEQ multiplex PCR, while the TCRdb copy is restricted to in-frame clones and leaves out a portion. V, J and clone size reflect that table, while D and trimming were determined from the DNA. The table lists fewer than 120,000 clones, approximately 82% of them singletons. Donors had nominal health at sampling but likely had unrecorded immune exposures. A note on this clone: Its antigen is unknown.

The V call is TRBV19, the J call TRBJ1-1, with a possible D match to TRBD1 (5 bases). The clonotype was recovered from a man aged 25 to 45 in good health and CMV-seropositive. The sample was PBMCs. CDR3 in DNA: TGTGCCAGTAGTTGGGGGGGGAACACTGAAGCTTTCTTT. Its translation is CASSWGGNTEAFF.